This entry lists 25 T cell receptor beta chains sequenced from one sample in a study of monozygotic twins with inflammatory bowel disease. One entry per CDR3 protein, without DNA, is what TCRdb gives after re-calling the 5' RACE reads. The repertoire table contains 330,000 or so distinct CDR3 sequences. Sequenced material: blood. These receptors came from a human donor with ulcerative colitis or Crohn's disease, or a healthy co-twin of an affected twin (not recorded which).

The chain has TRBV5-1 and TRBJ2-3; TCRdb indicates TRBD2, and absent DNA this call remains unverified. Germline-derived CDR1 and CDR2 are SGHRS and YFSETQ. The CDR3 is 13 residues long. CDR3: CASSSLEYGTQYF.

The rearrangement uses TRBV14 and TRBJ2-5; the TRBD1 assignment by TCRdb is unverifiable without DNA. The CDR3 runs 14 residues. Germline assignment: CDR1 SGHDN and CDR2 FVKESK. CDR3 region: CASSRTGTSETQYF. The variable domain in full, completed from reference TRBV14 and TRBJ2-5, reads EAGVTQFPSHSVIEKGQTVTLRCDPISGHDNLYWYRRVMGKEIKFLLHFVKESKQDESGMPNNRFLAERTGGTYSTLKVQPAELEDSGVYFCASSRTGTSETQYFGPGTRLLVL.

CDR3 in amino acids: CSARTGVNTGELFF. The chain carries TRBV20-1 and TRBJ2-2; as DNA is missing, the TRBD1 call by TCRdb cannot be tested. CDR3 length equals 14 residues. Germline loops: CDR1 DFQATT, CDR2 SNEGSKA (reference sequence).

The rearrangement uses TRBV7-9 and TRBJ1-6. Germline loops: CDR1 SEHNR, CDR2 FQNEAQ (reference sequence). CDR3 length: 15 amino acids. The CDR3: CASSYRQVHNSPLHF.

The rearrangement uses TRBV9 and TRBJ2-5; there is no DNA to check the TCRdb D call of TRBD1. This CDR3 has 15 residues. The germline gives CDR1 SGDLS, CDR2 YYNGEE. The CDR3 reads CASSVPRGGQETQYF.

The rearrangement links TRBV20-1 to TRBJ2-5; TCRdb selects TRBD2, and the lack of DNA leaves this call unchecked. The V gene's germline CDR1 is DFQATT and CDR2 SNEGSKA (reference sequence). The CDR3 has 15 residues. Here the CDR3 reads CSAPLAGGYQETQYF.

The chain has TRBV19 and TRBJ1-4; the TCRdb call, TRBD1, lacks DNA for checking. Per the germline V gene, CDR1 is LNHDA and CDR2 is SQIVND (reference sequence). The CDR3 covers 12 residues. CDR3 protein: CATPDRGEKLFF.

The J gene is TRBJ1-5, the V gene TRBV6-2 or TRBV6-3; TCRdb designates TRBD1, a call that cannot be tested without DNA. Looked up from germline, CDR1 is MNHEY and CDR2 is SVGEGT. CDR3 length: 22 amino acids. CDR3 amino acids: CASSLHGAPDRDSLYSNQPQHF.

V usage is TRBV20-1 and J usage is TRBJ1-2; TCRdb returns TRBD1, unconfirmable since there is no DNA. Germline loops: CDR1 DFQATT, CDR2 SNEGSKA (reference sequence). This CDR3 is built from 13 residues. This CDR3 reads CSASQPGFYGYTF.

The CDR3 protein is CASSSGLAGRSGANVLTF. The chain links TRBV5-4 to TRBJ2-6; the D gene TCRdb calls, TRBD2, cannot be checked with no DNA. The CDR3 is made up of 18 amino acids. Germline CDR1 SGHNT, CDR2 YYREEE (reference sequence).

The CDR3 sequence: CASRRQGLYEQYF. V is TRBV28 and J is TRBJ2-7; the TCRdb call, TRBD1, lacks DNA for checking. There are 13 residues in the CDR3. Germline lookup yields CDR1 MDHEN and CDR2 SYDVKM.

The CDR3 here is CASSFPVVYEQYF. The J gene is TRBJ2-7, the V gene TRBV7-2. The germline CDR1 and CDR2 sequences are SGHTA and FQGNSA. The CDR3 sequence is 13 residues long.

This chain uses TRBV5-1 with TRBJ2-2; as DNA is missing, the TRBD2 call by TCRdb cannot be tested. The CDR3 has 20 residues. The V gene's germline CDR1 is SGHRS and CDR2 YFSETQ. CDR3 amino acids: CASSLGAGTSGVTNTGELFF.

The gene calls are TRBV2 and TRBJ2-1; the TRBD1 assignment by TCRdb is unverifiable without DNA. The CDR3 has 13 residues. The germline gives CDR1 SNHLY, CDR2 FYNNEI. The CDR3 sequence is CASSVVRENEQFF. The whole variable domain, remainder taken from reference TRBV2 and TRBJ2-1, is EPEVTQTPSHQVTQMGQEVILRCVPISNHLYFYWYRQILGQKVEFLVSFYNNEISEKSEIFDDQFSVERPDGSNFTLKIRSTKLEDSAMYFCASSVVRENEQFFGPGTRLTVL.

This chain links TRBV20-1 with TRBJ2-7. Germline V gives CDR1 DFQATT, CDR2 SNEGSKA (reference sequence). The CDR3 is made up of 12 amino acids. This CDR3 reads CSASTGPYEQYF.

The rearrangement joins TRBV3-1 to TRBJ2-1. Per the germline V gene, CDR1 is LGHDT and CDR2 is YNNKEL (reference sequence). CDR3 size: 18 residues. Here the CDR3 reads CASSQLWLGLSQVNEQFF.

CDR3 residues: CASSARDPFREQFF. The V call is TRBV12-3 or TRBV12-4, the J call TRBJ2-1; TCRdb gives TRBD1 as the D gene, but with no DNA this cannot be confirmed. The length of the CDR3 is 14 residues.

The CDR3 is CASSFVDRGYEQYF. This chain joins TRBV5-6 and TRBJ2-7; TCRdb outputs TRBD1, but without DNA this stays unchecked. This CDR3 has 14 amino acids. Germline CDR1 is SGHDT and CDR2 is YYEEEE.

The rearrangement joins TRBV4-2 to TRBJ2-1; TCRdb's D gene call, TRBD2, goes unchecked for lack of DNA. This CDR3 spans 18 amino acids. Germline loops: CDR1 LGHNA, CDR2 YNFKEQ. This CDR3 is CASSQGLAGTPSYNEQFF.

This chain joins TRBV5-1 and TRBJ2-1; TCRdb gives TRBD2 as the D gene, but with no DNA this cannot be confirmed. Per the germline V gene, CDR1 is SGHRS and CDR2 is YFSETQ. There are 16 residues in the CDR3. CDR3 in amino acids: CASSLSGSLRDNEQFF. Full variable domain (remainder filled in from reference TRBV5-1 and TRBJ2-1): KAGVTQTPRYLIKTRGQQVTLSCSPISGHRSVSWYQQTPGQGLQFLFEYFSETQRNKGNFPGRFSGRQFSNSRSEMNVSTLELGDSALYLCASSLSGSLRDNEQFFGPGTRLTVL.

The gene calls are TRBV27 and TRBJ2-3. Germline V gives CDR1 MNHEY, CDR2 SMNVEV (reference sequence). The CDR3 extends over 12 amino acids. CDR3 sequence: CASSPSLGTQYF.

This sequence joins TRBV6-1 and TRBJ2-1; TCRdb indicates TRBD2, and absent DNA this call remains unverified. Germline V gene sequence: CDR1 MNHNS, CDR2 SASEGT. This CDR3 spans 15 amino acids. The CDR3 region is CASSTGTSGGQEQFF.

V is TRBV20-1 and J is TRBJ2-1; there is no DNA to check the TCRdb D call of TRBD1. The CDR3 is 14 amino acids. Germline V lookup: CDR1 DFQATT, CDR2 SNEGSKA (reference sequence). CDR3 loop: CSARLGQGNNEQFF.

This sequence joins TRBV20-1 and TRBJ2-1; absent DNA, TCRdb's TRBD1 call cannot be checked. Per the germline V gene, CDR1 is DFQATT and CDR2 is SNEGSKA (reference sequence). This CDR3 has 13 amino acids. CDR3 in amino acids: CSVWTGGADEQFF.

The chain employs TRBV19 and TRBJ2-3; no DNA is available, so the TRBD1 call from TCRdb remains unchecked. This CDR3 is 15 amino acids long. CDR1 LNHDA and CDR2 SQIVND come from the germline V gene (reference sequence). The chain's CDR3 is CASSPGLGPGDTQYF.